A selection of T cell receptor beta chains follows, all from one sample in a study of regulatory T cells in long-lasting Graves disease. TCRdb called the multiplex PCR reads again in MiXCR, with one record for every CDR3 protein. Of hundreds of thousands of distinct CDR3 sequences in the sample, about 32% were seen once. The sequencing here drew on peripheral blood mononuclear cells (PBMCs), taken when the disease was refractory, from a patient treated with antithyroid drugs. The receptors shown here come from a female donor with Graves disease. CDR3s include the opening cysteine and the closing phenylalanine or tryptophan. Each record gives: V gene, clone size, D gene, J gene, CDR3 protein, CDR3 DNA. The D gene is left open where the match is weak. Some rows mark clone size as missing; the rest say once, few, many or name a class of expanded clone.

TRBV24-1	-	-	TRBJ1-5	CATSDMGLGQPQHF	TGTGCCACCAGTGATATGGGTCTGGGCCAGCCCCAGCATTTT
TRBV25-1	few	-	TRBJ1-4	CASSPQGFFEKLFF	TGTGCCAGCAGTCCACAGGGTTTCTTCGAAAAACTGTTTTTT
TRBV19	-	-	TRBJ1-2	CASRIDIANGYTF	TGTGCCAGTAGGATCGACATCGCTAATGGCTACACCTTC
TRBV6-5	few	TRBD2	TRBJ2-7	CASSYGVGGYYEQYF	TGTGCCAGCAGTTACGGCGTGGGAGGGTACTACGAGCAGTACTTC
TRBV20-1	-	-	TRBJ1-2	CRGGSTELYGYTF	TGCAGGGGGGGTTCGACCGAGCTCTATGGCTACACCTTC
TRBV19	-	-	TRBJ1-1	CASSINGGTEAFF	TGTGCCAGTAGTATAAACGGTGGCACTGAAGCTTTCTTT
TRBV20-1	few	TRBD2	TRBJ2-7	CSAAGTSGGTYEQYF	TGCAGTGCAGCCGGGACTAGCGGAGGCACCTACGAGCAGTACTTC
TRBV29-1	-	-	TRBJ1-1	CSACEVQMNTEAFF	TGCAGCGCCTGCGAGGTACAGATGAACACTGAAGCTTTCTTT
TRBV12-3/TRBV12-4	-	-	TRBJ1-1	CAGSADRNTEAFF	TGTGCCGGCAGCGCGGACAGGAACACTGAAGCTTTCTTT
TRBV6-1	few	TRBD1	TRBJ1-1	CAGTDQNTEAFF	TGTGCCGGGACAGACCAGAACACTGAAGCTTTCTTT
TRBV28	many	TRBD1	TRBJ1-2	CASSSPATGSYGYTF	TGTGCCAGCAGTTCCCCGGCGACAGGGAGCTATGGCTACACCTTC
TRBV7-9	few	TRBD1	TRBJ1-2	CASSLETGPGYTF	TGTGCCAGCAGCTTGGAGACAGGGCCTGGCTACACCTTC
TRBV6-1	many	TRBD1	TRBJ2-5	CASSLPTGQETQYF	TGTGCCAGCAGTCTCCCGACAGGGCAAGAGACCCAGTACTTC
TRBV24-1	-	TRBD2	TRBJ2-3	CATSDPLANTDTQYF	TGTGCCACCAGTGATCCACTAGCGAACACAGATACGCAGTATTTT
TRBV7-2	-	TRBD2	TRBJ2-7	CASSLLLAATYEQYF	TGTGCCAGCAGCTTACTCCTAGCGGCTACCTACGAGCAGTACTTC
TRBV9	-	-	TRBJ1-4	CASSVQGRRNEKLFF	TGTGCCAGCAGCGTACAGGGAAGAAGGAATGAAAAACTGTTTTTT
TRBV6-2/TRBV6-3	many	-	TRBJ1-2	CASSYFRADLNYGYTF	TGTGCCAGCAGTTACTTTAGGGCAGATCTTAACTATGGCTACACCTTC